The rows below give T cell receptor beta chains drawn from one sample of a study of blood T cell repertoires in COVID-19. Generated by immunoSEQ multiplex PCR, the TCRdb table keeps only in-frame clones and is missing some. This table holds fewer than 250,000 clones, around 81% found once. Sequences were obtained from PBMCs or T cells enriched from blood (not recorded which). The receptor source for this set is a woman aged 45-65 years with acute COVID-19. Both conserved end residues are part of each CDR3. Each record gives: V gene, clone size, D gene, CDR3 length, CDR3 protein. The D gene is left open where the match is weak. Clone size, where shown, is once, few, many, or a class for clones that have expanded.

v_call: TRBV7-2
clone_size: few
d_call: TRBD1
cdr3_length: 13
cdr3_aa: CASSQLRDSEQYF

v_call: TRBV7-2
clone_size: once
d_call: .
cdr3_length: 13
cdr3_aa: CASSLLRAHGYTF

v_call: TRBV19
clone_size: .
d_call: .
cdr3_length: 12
cdr3_aa: CASSMRGKGQFF

v_call: TRBV28
clone_size: .
d_call: .
cdr3_length: 15
cdr3_aa: CASSAVTDYNSPLHF

v_call: TRBV5-1
clone_size: few
d_call: TRBD1
cdr3_length: 16
cdr3_aa: CASSLGSTGTGGGYTF

v_call: TRBV7-9
clone_size: few
d_call: .
cdr3_length: 13
cdr3_aa: CASSPSGHQPQHF

v_call: TRBV12-3/TRBV12-4
clone_size: .
d_call: TRBD1
cdr3_length: 13
cdr3_aa: CASRGQARAEQYF

v_call: TRBV18
clone_size: many
d_call: TRBD1
cdr3_length: 16
cdr3_aa: CASSPARQGNNQPQHF

v_call: TRBV2
clone_size: .
d_call: .
cdr3_length: 14
cdr3_aa: CASGAPGGTGELFF

v_call: TRBV27
clone_size: .
d_call: .
cdr3_length: 15
cdr3_aa: CASRPRDFSTGELFF

v_call: TRBV6-5
clone_size: .
d_call: .
cdr3_length: 15
cdr3_aa: CASRDRQTSGEKLFF

v_call: TRBV28
clone_size: .
d_call: .
cdr3_length: 15
cdr3_aa: CASSLTGRGNYGYTF

v_call: TRBV7-2
clone_size: few
d_call: .
cdr3_length: 13
cdr3_aa: CASSLGPATEAFF

v_call: TRBV18
clone_size: .
d_call: TRBD1
cdr3_length: 14
cdr3_aa: CASSELGQGNEQFF

v_call: TRBV21-1
clone_size: .
d_call: .
cdr3_length: 19
cdr3_aa: CASPPRRVLQGWWTDTQYF

v_call: TRBV19
clone_size: .
d_call: .
cdr3_length: 14
cdr3_aa: CASSIPQGSAGYTF

v_call: TRBV12-5
clone_size: .
d_call: TRBD1
cdr3_length: 14
cdr3_aa: CASGRDRGPYGYTF

v_call: TRBV9
clone_size: .
d_call: .
cdr3_length: 15
cdr3_aa: CASSVDRVETDTQYF

v_call: TRBV3-1/TRBV3-2
clone_size: .
d_call: TRBD1
cdr3_length: 17
cdr3_aa: CASSQEDGITGGHGYTF

v_call: TRBV7-9
clone_size: .
d_call: .
cdr3_length: 13
cdr3_aa: CASSFQRQQEAFF

v_call: TRBV18
clone_size: .
d_call: TRBD1
cdr3_length: 13
cdr3_aa: CASSQGTEEKLFF

v_call: TRBV20-1
clone_size: .
d_call: TRBD2
cdr3_length: 14
cdr3_aa: CSASLAGSFNEQFF

v_call: TRBV18
clone_size: .
d_call: .
cdr3_length: 13
cdr3_aa: CASSPDRNSPLHF

v_call: TRBV15
clone_size: .
d_call: .
cdr3_length: 15
cdr3_aa: CATSRDPPVPYEQYF